The clone carrying this T cell receptor beta chain came up a few times. Assay used: immunoSEQ multiplex PCR; TCRdb lists only in-frame clones, some missing. The sample consists of around 980,000 clones, more than 75% of them appearing once. These data belong to a study of shared clonotypes between healthy human individuals. Looked up from germline, CDR1 is SGHAT and CDR2 is FQDESV (reference sequence). V was pared by 5 bases and J by 6 bases, with 13 bases of the junction left unmatched. This CDR3 is built from 15 residues. The source material was memory CD4+ T cells from PBMCs. Stated subset: CD45RA-negative fraction. The chain uses TRBV11-1 and TRBJ2-7; TRBD1 agrees at 7 bases. The sequence was collected from a man younger than 30 in good health. Some clones in this sample may be carry-over from other donors' samples. CDR3 nucleotides: TGTGCCAGCAGCCCTCAGACAGGGTCCCTGGGCGAGCAGTACTTC. Amino acids: CASSPQTGSLGEQYF.